These 21 T cell receptor beta chains came from one sample sequenced in a study of cytomegalovirus exposure and HLA in healthy donors. The PCR employed 60 Vbeta primers together with 13 Jbeta primers. Here immunoSEQ multiplex PCR was the method, and the copy in TCRdb shows in-frame clones only, minus some. This table holds about 190,000 clones, around 80% found once. What was sequenced was PBMCs. Receptors originate from a man aged 40-49 years in good health and CMV-seropositive.

The rearrangement joins TRBV6-1 to TRBJ2-6; 8 positions match TRBD2. Germline lookup yields CDR1 MNHNS and CDR2 SASEGT. This CDR3 contains 18 residues. V lost 2 bases to trimming and J lost 0 bases; unmatched junction nucleotides: 6. The CDR3 coding sequence is TGTGCCAGCAGTGAAATGCGGGGGGCTCACTCTGGGGCCAACGTCCTGACTTTC. Amino acids: CASSEMRGAHSGANVLTF.

This clone occurred once. The chain links TRBV7-9 to TRBJ1-6, with 10 bases lining up with TRBD1. CDR1 is SEHNR and CDR2 is FQNEAQ in the germline V gene (reference sequence). J lost 9 bases, V lost 2 bases, and 7 bases had no gene match. The CDR3 consists of 16 residues. CDR3 in amino acids: CASSLNRGQGFSPLHF. The CDR3 DNA follows: TGTGCCAGCAGCTTAAATCGGGGACAGGGGTTTTCACCCCTCCACTTT.

V gene TRBV9 combines with J gene TRBJ2-7; 11 bases match TRBD2. Unmatched junction bases numbered 4, after V lost 5 bases and J lost 3 bases. The germline V gene has CDR1 SGDLS and CDR2 YYNGEE. The CDR3 is 14 amino acids. The CDR3 DNA reads TGTGCCAGCAGTTCAGGACTAGCGGGCTACGAGCAGTACTTC. Translation: CASSSGLAGYEQYF.

The chain is built from TRBV4-3 and TRBJ1-1; the D gene is possibly TRBD1 (6 bases). The ends were cut back, 1 base at V and 4 bases at J, with 10 bases in the middle. CDR3 size: 14 residues. CDR1 is LGHNA, CDR2 YSLEER, per germline. The CDR3 DNA reads as TGCGCCAGCAGCCAAGGTACAGGGCTCACTGAAGCTTTCTTT. This translates into CASSQGTGLTEAFF.

This clone has only one observation. This chain links TRBV9 with TRBJ2-7; 16 nucleotides align to TRBD2. CDR1 SGDLS and CDR2 YYNGEE come from the germline V gene. After removal of 4 bases from V and 5 bases from J, the junction contained 9 bases not matched to a gene. The CDR3 loop spans 17 amino acids. The CDR3: CASSPGLAGGPRDEQYF. CDR3 DNA: TGTGCCAGCAGCCCGGGACTAGCGGGGGGGCCGAGAGACGAGCAGTACTTC. The full variable domain, in which reference TRBV9 and TRBJ2-7 provide the parts outside the CDR3, is DSGVTQTPKHLITATGQRVTLRCSPRSGDLSVYWYQQSLDQGLQFLIQYYNGEERAKGNILERFSAQQFPDLHSELNLSSLELGDSALYFCASSPGLAGGPRDEQYFGPGTRLTVT.

The chain employs TRBV7-9 and TRBJ2-7, with 8 positions matching TRBD1. The V and J ends lost 5 bases and 3 bases, in that order; junction bases with no gene match: 9. The CDR3 is 15 residues long. Germline V CDR1 and CDR2: SEHNR, FQNEAQ (reference sequence). CDR3 bases: TGTGCCAGCAGCGCACAGGGGGGTATTCACTACGAGCAGTACTTC. Protein sequence: CASSAQGGIHYEQYF.

This clone occurred once. V is TRBV29-1 and J is TRBJ2-1; maybe TRBD1 (5 bases). Germline V lookup: CDR1 SQVTM, CDR2 ANQGSEA. Between the trimmed V and J ends, which lost 0 bases and 0 bases, there was a span of 9 bases. This CDR3 has 15 residues. The CDR3 spells CSVEEGASSYNEQFF. CDR3 nucleotide sequence: TGCAGCGTTGAAGAAGGGGCCTCCTCCTACAATGAGCAGTTCTTC.

In DNA, the CDR3 is TGTGCCAGCAGCTTCTTCTCCTACGAGCAGTACTTC. Amino acids: CASSFFSYEQYF. The chain is built from TRBV7-2 and TRBJ2-7; D remains ambiguous. The CDR3 totals 12 residues. Germline V gene data show CDR1 as SGHTA and CDR2 as FQGNSA. Trimming shortened V by 3 bases and J by 0 bases, and 3 bases separated the two germline ends.

The chain is built from TRBV7-2 and TRBJ2-7, with 11 bases matching TRBD1. The trim removed 5 bases at V and 2 bases at J, leaving 5 bases unmatched. The CDR3 length is 15 residues. CDR1 SGHTA and CDR2 FQGNSA come from the germline V gene. The CDR3 nucleotides read TGTGCCAGCAGCGTTGCGGGACAGGGGGCCTACGAGCAGTACTTC. Its translation: CASSVAGQGAYEQYF. The complete variable domain, with remaining parts taken from reference TRBV7-2 and TRBJ2-7, reads GAGVSQSPSNKVTEKGKDVELRCDPISGHTALYWYRQSLGQGLEFLIYFQGNSAPDKSGLPSDRFSAERTGGSVSTLTIQRTQQEDSAVYLCASSVAGQGAYEQYFGPGTRLTVT.

The chain is built from TRBV6-6 and TRBJ2-4, with D perhaps matching TRBD2 (6 bases). Germline values: CDR1 MNHNY, CDR2 SVGAGI (reference sequence). Trimming shortened V by 8 bases and J by 1 base, and 12 bases separated the two germline ends. The CDR3 totals 14 residues. The CDR3 loop is CASFGGRAKNIQYF. In DNA, the CDR3 is TGTGCCAGCTTCGGAGGGAGGGCCAAAAACATTCAGTACTTC.

V is TRBV29-1 and J is TRBJ2-3; D unclear. CDR1 SQVTM and CDR2 ANQGSEA come from the germline V gene. This CDR3 spans 10 amino acids. Trimming left V 8 bases short and J 2 bases short, with 5 bases between. CDR3 in amino acids: CSFHTDTQYF. CDR3 DNA: TGCAGCTTCCACACAGATACGCAGTATTTT.

The chain has TRBV5-4 and TRBJ2-2; perhaps TRBD2 as D (5 bases). Germline V CDR1 and CDR2: SGHNT, YYREEE (reference sequence). The CDR3 has 16 residues. Trimming shortened V by 3 bases and J by 4 bases, and 16 bases separated the two germline ends. The CDR3 DNA follows: TGTGCCAGCAGCTCCCCGAGGTCTCGGGGCACCGGGGAGCTGTTTTTT. This encodes CASSSPRSRGTGELFF.

Turning to this clone: A read error may produce the germline difference seen at one junction end. This sequence joins TRBV7-7 and TRBJ1-1; the match to TRBD1 covers 8 bases. Germline CDR1 reads SSHAT; CDR2 reads FNYEAQ (reference sequence). The CDR3 sequence is 17 residues long. The CDR3 DNA sequence: TGTGCTAGCAGCTTCCACGACAGGGGTATTGGGAACACTGAAGCTTTCTTT. Translation: CASSFHDRGIGNTEAFF.

This rearrangement joins TRBV9 to TRBJ2-2; 7 nucleotides align to TRBD1. This CDR3 is 16 amino acids long. The V segment lost 0 bases and the J segment 5 bases; nucleotides outside the gene matches: 7. The V gene's germline CDR1 is SGDLS and CDR2 YYNGEE. Here the CDR3 reads CASSVASTGYTGELFF. CDR3 DNA sequence: TGTGCCAGCAGCGTAGCTTCGACAGGGTATACCGGGGAGCTGTTTTTT.

The rearrangement links TRBV29-1 to TRBJ1-1; tentative D call: TRBD1 (6 bases). Per the germline V gene, CDR1 is SQVTM and CDR2 is ANQGSEA. The CDR3 is 12 residues long. Trimming took off 4 bases at V and 8 bases at J, with 14 bases between the two ends. The CDR3 loop reads CSVGAGATEAFF. DNA of the CDR3: TGCAGCGTTGGGGCAGGGGCCACCGAAGCTTTCTTT.

This chain uses TRBV27 with TRBJ1-1; perhaps TRBD1 as D (6 bases). In germline, CDR1 is MNHEY, CDR2 SMNVEV (reference sequence). This CDR3 contains 14 residues. V was clipped by 2 bases and J by 2 bases, with 9 bases between them. Here the CDR3 reads CASSLPGANTEAFF. In DNA, the CDR3 is TGTGCCAGCAGTTTACCAGGGGCTAACACTGAAGCTTTCTTT.

The chain is built from TRBV4-2 and TRBJ2-3, with 9 positions matching TRBD2. The CDR3 spans 15 residues. Germline CDR1 and CDR2: LGHNA and YNFKEQ. V dropped 3 bases and J dropped 5; count of bases not matched to a gene: 6. The CDR3 nucleotides are TGTGCCAGCAGCCAGGAGCGGGGGGTAGGAGATACGCAGTATTTT. Its translation: CASSQERGVGDTQYF.

The genes are TRBV5-6 and TRBJ2-4, with D perhaps matching TRBD1 (5 bases). This CDR3 has 14 amino acids. Germline CDR1 and CDR2: SGHDT and YYEEEE. V was clipped by 3 bases and J by 0 bases, with 7 bases between them. DNA for the CDR3: TGTGCCAGCAGCTCGCAGGGAGCCAAAAACATTCAGTACTTC. It translates to CASSSQGAKNIQYF. The full variable domain, rest sourced from reference TRBV5-6 and TRBJ2-4, is DAGVTQSPTHLIKTRGQQVTLRCSPKSGHDTVSWYQQALGQGPQFIFQYYEEEERQRGNFPDRFSGHQFPNYSSELNVNALLLGDSALYLCASSSQGAKNIQYFGAGTRLSVL.

The chain uses TRBV6-4 and TRBJ2-7; D perhaps matches TRBD1 (6 bases). The CDR3 has 12 residues. Trimming took 6 bases from V and 2 from J, leaving 8 bases between them. The germline gives CDR1 MRHNA, CDR2 SNTAGT. The CDR3 here is CASRQGAYEQYF. DNA for the CDR3: TGTGCCAGCAGACAGGGAGCCTACGAGCAGTACTTC.

This rearrangement joins TRBV29-1 to TRBJ2-7, with a weak D call TRBD1 (6 bases). The length of the CDR3 is 13 residues. V lost 5 bases to trimming and J lost 6 bases, with 17 bases between them. The germline V gene has CDR1 SQVTM and CDR2 ANQGSEA. Here the CDR3 reads CSVQKDSAREQYF. The CDR3 region has the DNA TGCAGCGTTCAAAAGGACAGCGCTCGCGAGCAGTACTTC.

V gene TRBV15 combines with J gene TRBJ2-7; 8 positions match TRBD1. Germline CDR1 and CDR2: LNHNV and YYDKDF (reference sequence). There are 15 residues in the CDR3. V shed 5 bases, J shed 2 bases, and the junction held 8 bases outside the gene matches. CDR3 bases: TGTGCCACCAGCGGAGGAGACAGGGGCCCCTACGAGCAGTACTTC. Its protein product is CATSGGDRGPYEQYF.